This TCR beta chain came from a study of blood T cell repertoires in COVID-19. Across the study: The study drew acute and convalescent COVID-19 samples from the United States, Italy and Spain. T cells, B-cell-depleted T cells, or PBMCs provided the cDNA or gDNA that served as material.

TCRdb's table, derived via immunoSEQ multiplex PCR, lists solely in-frame clones and lacks some. Seen here are about 63,000 clones, under 90% observed once, and the top ten hold roughly an eighth. Germline CDR1 is SNHLY and CDR2 is FYNNEI. With V trimmed by 4 bases and J by 1 base, 4 bases remained unmatched. This CDR3 is built from 15 residues. This TCR derives from a human donor in a cohort sampled during active COVID-19. Specimen: peripheral blood. The V and J genes are TRBV2 and TRBJ1-5; TRBD1 agrees at 7 bases. CDR3 nucleotide sequence: TGTGCCAGCAGTGGAGGACAGGAAAGCAATCAGCCCCAGCATTTT. It is translated as CASSGGQESNQPQHF.